These 19 T cell receptor beta chains were all obtained from the same sample, sequenced in a study of cytomegalovirus exposure and HLA in healthy donors. Primers: 60 Vbeta forward and 13 Jbeta reverse. The data were produced by immunoSEQ multiplex PCR, yet TCRdb's version contains in-frame clones alone and is incomplete. There are some 120,000 clones in the sample; 75% to 90% occur only once, and about 0.22% lies in the top ten. What was sequenced was PBMCs. All receptors come from a man aged 45 to 65 in good health and CMV-seronegative.

This chain joins TRBV6-5 and TRBJ2-7; D is perhaps TRBD2 (5 bases). Trimming left V 2 bases short and J 5 bases short, with 13 bases between. The CDR3 has 14 amino acids. Germline CDR1 is MNHEY and CDR2 is SVGAGI. The DNA for the CDR3 is TGTGCCAGCAGTTACGGTGATAGCGCAGACGAGCAGTACTTC. Its translation is CASSYGDSADEQYF.

The chain combines TRBV6-1 with TRBJ2-7; D gene uncertain. Germline CDR1 and CDR2: MNHNS and SASEGT. Deletions cut 6 bases from V and 3 bases from J, with 6 bases between. The CDR3 loop spans 11 amino acids. The DNA for the CDR3 is TGTGCCAGCAGGTCGGGCTACGAGCAGTACTTC. It is translated as CASRSGYEQYF.

V gene TRBV6-5 combines with J gene TRBJ1-4; D unresolved. This CDR3 region has 14 residues. Trimming stripped 2 bases from V and 8 bases from J, with 12 bases between. The V gene's germline CDR1 is MNHEY and CDR2 SVGAGI. CDR3 sequence reads: CASSYRGVWEKLFF. CDR3 nucleotides: TGTGCCAGCAGTTACCGGGGAGTTTGGGAAAAACTGTTTTTT.

The chain joins TRBV7-2 to TRBJ2-3; D remains unclear. Trimming took off 5 bases at V and 5 bases at J, with 8 bases between the two ends. This CDR3 has 12 amino acids. CDR1 is SGHTA and CDR2 is FQGNSA in the germline V gene. CDR3 in amino acids: CASSVRGDTQYF. The DNA for the CDR3 is TGTGCCAGCAGCGTACGAGGAGATACGCAGTATTTT.

In this sample, this clone turned up a few times. This chain joins TRBV30 and TRBJ1-6; D gene uncertain. This CDR3 is 11 amino acids long. The germline CDR1 and CDR2 sequences are GTSNPN and SVGIG (reference sequence). V lost 6 bases, J lost 8 bases, and 8 bases lay in between. The CDR3 coding sequence is TGTGCCTGTATGAGGGATTCACCCCTCCACTTT. It yields the protein CACMRDSPLHF.

The chain couples TRBV10-3 to TRBJ2-5; D possibly corresponds to TRBD2 (5 bases). CDR1 is ENHRY, CDR2 SYGVKD, per germline. Trimming took 3 bases from V and 3 from J, leaving 17 bases between them. The CDR3 runs to 16 residues. CDR3 bases: TGTGCCATCAGTGAACCCTCCCCCGGGGAAAAAGAGACCCAGTACTTC. It specifies CAISEPSPGEKETQYF.

This chain joins TRBV5-1 and TRBJ1-2; D gene ambiguous. Germline CDR1 reads SGHRS; CDR2 reads YFSETQ. CDR3 length: 13 amino acids. V lost 5 bases to trimming and J lost 4 bases, with 12 bases between them. CDR3 DNA: TGCGCCAGCAGTGACGACACGCTCTATGGCTACACCTTC. As protein: CASSDDTLYGYTF.

This clone turned up a few times. The chain has TRBV11-2 and TRBJ2-3; TRBD2 matches at 8 bases. This CDR3 comprises 14 residues. Germline V CDR1 and CDR2: SGHAT, FQNNGV. The trim removed 4 bases at V and 4 bases at J, leaving 4 bases unmatched. The chain's CDR3 is CASSSGTRPDTQYF. DNA of the CDR3: TGTGCCAGCAGCTCCGGGACTAGGCCAGATACGCAGTATTTT. Combining the CDR3 with reference TRBV11-2 and TRBJ2-3 gives the whole variable domain EAGVAQSPRYKIIEKRQSVAFWCNPISGHATLYWYQQILGQGPKLLIQFQNNGVVDDSQLPKDRFSAERLKGVDSTLKIQPAKLEDSAVYLCASSSGTRPDTQYFGPGTRLTVL.

This chain joins TRBV4-3 and TRBJ1-1, with 9 bases identical to TRBD1. The CDR3 totals 15 residues. After removal of 4 bases from V and 5 bases from J, the junction contained 8 bases not matched to a gene. Germline CDR1 and CDR2: LGHNA and YSLEER. The CDR3 DNA sequence: TGCGCCAGCAGCCGGGGACAGGGAGCGTGGACTGAAGCTTTCTTT. It encodes CASSRGQGAWTEAFF.

This rearrangement joins TRBV5-1 to TRBJ2-1, with D unclear. Germline V gene lookup returns CDR1 SGHRS and CDR2 YFSETQ. Trimming stripped 0 bases from V and 8 bases from J, with 9 bases between. CDR3 length: 13 residues. The DNA of the CDR3 is TGCGCCAGCAGCTTGGACAACATCGATGAGCAGTTCTTC. The encoded protein is CASSLDNIDEQFF. The full variable domain, completed using reference TRBV5-1 and TRBJ2-1, is KAGVTQTPRYLIKTRGQQVTLSCSPISGHRSVSWYQQTPGQGLQFLFEYFSETQRNKGNFPGRFSGRQFSNSRSEMNVSTLELGDSALYLCASSLDNIDEQFFGPGTRLTVL.

This clone was counted a few times. The rearrangement joins TRBV7-2 to TRBJ2-7; 8 bases agree with TRBD1. With 1 base clipped from V and 9 bases from J, the junction kept 8 bases outside the gene matches. Germline V gene data show CDR1 as SGHTA and CDR2 as FQGNSA. The CDR3 is 14 residues long. For the CDR3, the DNA is TGTGCCAGCAGCTTAGGTAGGGACAGGACGGGGCAGTACTTC. This sequence encodes CASSLGRDRTGQYF.

Only one count was recorded for this clone. V and J are TRBV15 and TRBJ2-5; 7 bases are shared with TRBD2. Germline V gene data show CDR1 as LNHNV and CDR2 as YYDKDF (reference sequence). The length of the CDR3 is 16 residues. V was clipped by 0 bases and J by 4 bases; unmatched bases: 8. In DNA form, the CDR3 reads TGTGCCACCAGCAGAGATCTGGGGGGGTTAGGAGAGACCCAGTACTTC. As protein: CATSRDLGGLGETQYF.

J is TRBJ2-3 and V is TRBV7-2; 9 bases agree with TRBD1. Germline V gene sequence: CDR1 SGHTA, CDR2 FQGNSA. The CDR3 extends over 16 amino acids. The trim removed 4 bases at V and 3 bases at J, leaving 8 bases unmatched. CDR3 loop: CASSSYRGQGTDTQYF. In DNA, the CDR3 is TGTGCCAGCAGCTCGTACAGGGGGCAGGGTACAGATACGCAGTATTTT.

The V call is TRBV7-9, the J call TRBJ1-2; D might be TRBD1 (6 bases). V shed 4 bases and J shed 3 bases, with 9 bases lying between them. This CDR3 spans 13 amino acids. Germline CDR1 SEHNR, CDR2 FQNEAQ (reference sequence). The CDR3 bases are TGTGCCAGCAGCTACAGGGAAGACTATGGCTACACCTTC. This gives the protein CASSYREDYGYTF.

The rearrangement links TRBV28 to TRBJ1-1; 7 nucleotides agree with TRBD1. V lost 6 bases, J lost 0 bases, and 4 bases stayed unmatched. Germline lookup yields CDR1 MDHEN and CDR2 SYDVKM. The CDR3 spans 14 residues. In DNA form, the CDR3 reads TGTGCCAGCAGGGGACAGTCTATGAACACTGAAGCTTTCTTT. Translated, it gives CASRGQSMNTEAFF.

The chain links TRBV7-8 to TRBJ1-1; D may be TRBD1 (5 bases). Germline lookup yields CDR1 SGHVS and CDR2 FQNEAQ. This CDR3 comprises 14 residues. The V and J ends lost 4 bases and 8 bases respectively, with 17 bases between them. The CDR3 DNA follows: TGTGCCAGCAGCTCGCCTTACCAGGGAAGGGAAGCTTTCTTT. It codes for CASSSPYQGREAFF.

The chain combines TRBV11-2 with TRBJ2-1; the D gene is possibly TRBD2 (6 bases). The V gene lost 5 bases and the J gene lost 10 bases, with 9 bases spanning the gap. CDR3 size: 11 residues. Germline assignment: CDR1 SGHAT and CDR2 FQNNGV. CDR3 residues: CASSAGLEQFF. CDR3 sequence (DNA): TGTGCCAGCAGCGCCGGACTAGAGCAGTTCTTC.

The rearrangement uses TRBV4-1 and TRBJ2-5, with 11 bases matching TRBD2. The last part of the DNA fits TRBJ2-7 better; the J call may be wrong. Germline V gene lookup returns CDR1 MGHRA and CDR2 YSYEKL. The CDR3 is made up of 16 amino acids. CDR3 sequence: CASSSTGTSGSYEQYF. Here the CDR3 DNA reads TGCGCCAGCAGCTCAACCGGGACTAGCGGTTCCTACGAGCAGTACTTC.

The V and J genes are TRBV6-1 and TRBJ2-7, with 11 bases identical to TRBD2. The CDR3 sequence is 14 residues long. J lost 10 bases, V lost 3 bases, and 8 bases had no gene match. CDR1 is MNHNS, CDR2 SASEGT, per germline. CDR3 DNA: TGTGCCAGCAGTGACGGGACTAGCGGAACCCCACAGTACTTC. Translating it yields CASSDGTSGTPQYF.